This is a list of T cell receptor beta chains from one sample in a study of long-term antiretroviral therapy in people with HIV. Only in-frame clones appear in the TCRdb table, and some are missing; sequencing was by immunoSEQ multiplex PCR. Here the sample spans about 40,000 clones, 75% to 90% being singletons. The source material was unsorted PBMCs, sampled 3.1 years after starting antiretroviral therapy. Source of these receptors: a woman in her 50s with HIV. Each CDR3 is given with its conserved first and last residue. D genes are given only for firm matches. Clone size is given for some rows only: seen once, a few or many times, or a class if the clone is expanded.

d_call clone_size j_call v_call cdr3_aa cdr3_nt
. . TRBJ2-7 TRBV11-2 CASSPDRFAYEQYF TGTGCCAGCAGCCCCGACAGGTTTGCCTACGAGCAGTACTTC
. . TRBJ2-7 TRBV5-1 CASSVIGVYEQYF TGCGCCAGCAGCGTCATAGGGGTTTACGAGCAGTACTTC
. once TRBJ1-1 TRBV25-1 CASSELGNGGSEAFF TGTGCCAGCAGTGAATTAGGGAATGGGGGGAGTGAAGCTTTCTTT
. . TRBJ1-3 TRBV7-6 CASSPPWDFYSGNTIYF TGTGCCAGCAGCCCCCCTTGGGACTTCTACTCTGGAAACACCATATATTTT
. . TRBJ2-7 TRBV7-9 CASSPHGRGTHEQYF TGTGCCAGCAGCCCCCATGGTCGGGGGACCCACGAGCAGTACTTC
. . TRBJ1-5 TRBV21-1 CASSKKVRDRVDYSNQPQHF TGTGCCAGCAGCAAAAAGGTACGGGACAGGGTGGACTATAGCAATCAGCCCCAGCATTTT
. . TRBJ2-5 TRBV7-9 CASSSRRTERETQYF TGTGCCAGCAGCTCTCGAAGGACGGAGAGAGAGACCCAGTACTTC
TRBD1 . TRBJ1-2 TRBV19 CASSIVGQGPMGYTF TGTGCCAGTAGTATAGTGGGACAGGGGCCGATGGGCTACACCTTC
TRBD1 . TRBJ1-1 TRBV6-6 CASSGGQNEAFF TGTGCCAGCAGTGGGGGACAGAATGAAGCTTTCTTT
. . TRBJ1-5 TRBV15 CATSRGQNNQPQHF TGTGCCACCAGCAGAGGGCAGAACAATCAGCCCCAGCATTTT
TRBD1 . TRBJ1-2 TRBV2 CASSEGVRGRSVYGYTF TGTGCCAGCAGTGAAGGTGTCAGGGGGCGATCTGTCTATGGCTACACCTTC
. . TRBJ1-4 TRBV9 CASSAPGGKTNEKLFF TGTGCCAGCAGCGCCCCGGGGGGGAAAACTAATGAAAAACTGTTTTTT
. . TRBJ1-6 TRBV5-3 CARSFDGPRSSYNSPLHF TGTGCCAGAAGCTTCGACGGACCGCGAAGCTCCTATAATTCACCCCTCCACTTT
. . TRBJ2-7 TRBV21-1 CASGTVLYEQYF TGTGCCAGCGGGACAGTCCTGTACGAGCAGTACTTC
TRBD2 . TRBJ2-1 TRBV6-1 CASSAWLIAGGYNEQFF TGTGCCAGCAGTGCGTGGCTTATAGCGGGGGGTTACAATGAGCAGTTCTTC
TRBD2 once TRBJ2-7 TRBV5-4 CASSFTSGGVQYF TGTGCCAGCAGCTTTACTAGCGGGGGGGTGCAGTACTTC
TRBD2 once TRBJ2-7 TRBV5-4 CASSLAGTSNEQYF TGTGCCAGCAGCTTGGCGGGGACTAGCAACGAGCAGTACTTC
TRBD1 once TRBJ2-3 TRBV19 CASSPRRQGGTDTQYF TGTGCCAGTAGTCCCCGACGACAGGGGGGCACAGATACGCAGTATTTT
TRBD1 few TRBJ1-6 TRBV5-1 CASSSGQAYSPLHF TGCGCCAGCAGCTCCGGACAGGCGTATTCACCCCTCCACTTT
. . TRBJ1-1 TRBV5-4 CASSLGRPIGGEAFF TGTGCCAGCAGCTTGGGGAGACCTATTGGGGGTGAAGCTTTCTTT
. . TRBJ1-2 TRBV25-1 CASSERIGPLNYGYTF TGTGCCAGCAGTGAAAGGATTGGACCTTTAAACTATGGCTACACCTTC
. few TRBJ1-3 TRBV29-1 CSVPHEGNTIYF TGCAGCGTCCCCCATGAAGGAAACACCATATATTTT
. . TRBJ1-4 TRBV29-1 CSAFYHGEKLFF TGCAGCGCCTTTTACCACGGGGAAAAACTGTTTTTT
. . TRBJ1-4 TRBV2 CASKREANEKLFF TGTGCCAGCAAACGGGAGGCTAATGAAAAACTGTTTTTT
. . TRBJ2-7 TRBV29-1 CSVVPGGRPYEQYF TGCAGCGTTGTCCCCGGGGGACGGCCCTACGAGCAGTACTTC
. . TRBJ1-3 TRBV19 CASRVDFGNTIYF TGTGCCAGTAGAGTCGATTTTGGAAACACCATATATTTT
. . TRBJ2-6 TRBV5-1 CASSSRGTTSPGANVLTF TGCGCCAGCAGCTCCAGGGGGACAACTAGCCCGGGGGCCAACGTCCTGACTTTC
. . TRBJ1-3 TRBV4-2 CASSQGSVGNDGFSGNTIYF TGTGCCAGCAGCCAAGGGTCCGTAGGAAACGACGGGTTTTCGGGAAACACCATATATTTT
. . TRBJ2-3 TRBV2 CASSAGMPDTDTQYF TGTGCCAGCAGCGCCGGGATGCCAGACACAGATACGCAGTATTTT
. . TRBJ1-4 TRBV6-5 CASSYSLGRDEKLFF TGTGCCAGCAGTTACTCTTTGGGGAGGGATGAAAAACTGTTTTTT
. . TRBJ1-2 TRBV6-5 CASRPTERNYGYTF TGTGCCAGCAGGCCCACTGAAAGAAACTATGGCTACACCTTC
. . TRBJ2-7 TRBV5-6 CASSWGWGAYEQYF TGTGCCAGCAGCTGGGGGTGGGGGGCCTACGAGCAGTACTTC
TRBD2 . TRBJ2-3 TRBV7-2 CASSLRSGGLYTDTQYF TGTGCCAGCAGCTTACGGAGCGGGGGCCTATACACAGATACGCAGTATTTT
. once TRBJ2-7 TRBV11-2 CASSRSWSSYEQYF TGTGCCAGCAGCCGTAGCTGGAGCTCCTACGAGCAGTACTTC
. . TRBJ2-3 TRBV5-8 CASSKNKQGGTLRDTQYF TGTGCCAGCAGCAAGAACAAACAGGGGGGGACCCTCCGAGATACGCAGTATTTT
. . TRBJ1-6 TRBV19 CASGDSPLHF TGTGCCAGCGGAGATTCACCCCTCCACTTT
. once TRBJ2-2 TRBV10-3 CATLRDKNTGELFF TGTGCCACCTTAAGGGACAAGAACACCGGGGAGCTGTTTTTT
. . TRBJ1-1 TRBV14 CASSQMAGGYTEAFF TGTGCCAGCAGCCAGATGGCTGGGGGGTACACTGAAGCTTTCTTT
. . TRBJ2-5 TRBV7-6 CASSSYQETQYF TGTGCCAGCAGTTCCTACCAAGAGACCCAGTACTTC
. . TRBJ1-4 TRBV27 CASRRGGGLFF TGTGCCAGCAGGCGGGGCGGGGGTCTGTTTTTT
. . TRBJ1-3 TRBV5-1 CASSLAGGYSGNTIYF TGCGCCAGCAGCTTGGCCGGGGGATACTCTGGAAACACCATATATTTT
. . TRBJ1-4 TRBV4-2 CASSQPGGADTNEKLFF TGTGCCAGCAGCCAACCCGGCGGTGCGGATACAAATGAAAAACTGTTTTTT
TRBD1 . TRBJ1-2 TRBV5-4 CASSLGSEGAAGGGYTF TGTGCCAGCAGCTTGGGGTCCGAGGGGGCGGCCGGCGGTGGCTACACCTTC
. once TRBJ1-2 TRBV4-3 CASSQDLEYGYTF TGCGCCAGCAGCCAAGATCTTGAATATGGCTACACCTTC
. . TRBJ1-6 TRBV5-4 CASSLQTTNNSPLHF TGTGCCAGCAGCTTGCAGACCACTAATAATTCACCCCTCCACTTT
TRBD1 . TRBJ1-6 TRBV19 CASTVNPDRVNSPLHF TGTGCCAGTACCGTGAATCCGGACAGGGTTAATTCACCCCTCCACTTT
. . TRBJ2-7 TRBV2 CASSEARQAGYEQYF TGTGCCAGCAGTGAAGCCCGACAGGCGGGATACGAGCAGTACTTC
. . TRBJ1-2 TRBV7-3 CASSPNAGFGYTF TGTGCCAGCAGCCCAAATGCGGGGTTCGGCTACACCTTC
. . TRBJ2-1 TRBV2 CASSDEGQGPNEQFF TGTGCCAGCAGTGATGAAGGGCAGGGTCCCAATGAGCAGTTCTTC
TRBD1 once TRBJ1-6 TRBV4-1 CASSHIWDRESPLHF TGCGCCAGCAGCCATATTTGGGACAGGGAATCACCCCTCCACTTT
. . TRBJ1-6 TRBV11-1 CASSWRRGAGSPLHF TGTGCCAGCAGCTGGCGCAGGGGCGCGGGATCACCCCTCCACTTT
TRBD2 . TRBJ2-3 TRBV6-5 CASSRDYLNTDTQYF TGTGCCAGCAGCCGGGACTACCTAAACACAGATACGCAGTATTTT
. . TRBJ2-5 TRBV7-3 CASSFTILETQYF TGTGCCAGCAGCTTCACAATCTTGGAGACCCAGTACTTC
. few TRBJ1-3 TRBV5-1 CASSLDQAYNAGNTIYF TGCGCCAGCAGCTTGGACCAGGCGTACAATGCTGGAAACACCATATATTTT
TRBD1 . TRBJ2-7 TRBV11-1 CASSLSIGTGDNEQYF TGTGCCAGCAGCCTAAGCATAGGGACAGGGGACAACGAGCAGTACTTC